Listed here is a single T cell receptor beta chain. A J-beta primer mix and a sample-barcoded 5' primer were used in a second PCR of roughly 7 to 12 cycles. TCRdb re-called the 5' RACE reads through MiXCR, storing one row per CDR3 protein. The table shows about 1.8 million distinct CDR3 sequences, with about 50% occurring only once. Germline V gene data show CDR1 as SEHNR and CDR2 as FQNEAQ (reference sequence). Trimming cost V 5 bases and J 1 base, with 11 bases left between them. The CDR3 spans 14 residues. The sample comes from a study of blood T cells in healthy people across ages. In terms of origin and age, donors were healthy Caucasian individuals from Russia aged roughly 6 to 100. Each of the donors had around 9 milliliters of peripheral blood drawn into EDTA-treated Vacutainer tubes.

Input material: blood. The chain is built from TRBV7-9 and TRBJ1-1; the D gene is possibly TRBD1 (6 bases). The clonotype comes from a woman aged 40 to 50 in good health. The CDR3 DNA sequence: TGTGCCAGCAGCGAACAGGGCGAGAACACTGAAGCTTTCTTT. Amino acids: CASSEQGENTEAFF.